This T cell receptor (beta chain) stems from a study of tumor T cells in aggressive B-cell lymphoma. Using immunoSEQ multiplex PCR, the repertoire was profiled, and TCRdb retains in-frame clones only, with some absent. In the table there are 9,000 or so clones, around 83% of which are singletons. To note about this clone: Relative to the germline gene, one junction end is altered; a read error may explain this.

This receptor was taken from an adult with diffuse large B cell lymphoma. The specimen was tumor tissue.

CDR3: CASSKGARYRAEASF. CDR3 coding DNA: TGTGCCAGCAGTAAGGGGGCGCGGTACCGGGCTGAAGCTTCCTTT. The V call is TRBV2, the J call TRBJ1-1, with 7 bases identical to TRBD1. The CDR3 has 15 residues. Germline-derived CDR1 and CDR2 are SNHLY and FYNNEI.